This TCR beta chain was documented in a study of shared clonotypes between healthy human individuals. Turning to the study itself: Plates per donor: three CD4 naive, three CD4 memory, two CD8 naive, one CD8 memory.

With 2 bases removed from V and 4 bases from J, the gap between germline ends came to 7 bases. Germline V gene lookup returns CDR1 SGHRS and CDR2 YFSETQ. This CDR3 region has 12 residues. Naive CD8 cells comprised CD45RO-negative, CCR7-positively selected cells, excluding terminally differentiated effector memory CD45RA+ cells. Replicate PCRs from sorted subsets contained around 200 ng DNA, which is 29,000 or so T cell genomes. Per the study methods: Junction-only sequences without quality scores were provided by ImmunoSEQ, so filtering was different. Clones were sequenced by immunoSEQ multiplex PCR, and TCRdb holds only the in-frame ones, with some missing. Clone size and the V and J calls come from that table; the DNA yielded D and trimming. This sample has approximately 840,000 clones, with about 97% found just once.

The TCR originated in a man between 25 and 39 years old in good health. The chain recombines TRBV5-1 with TRBJ2-7, with D tentatively TRBD2 (5 bases). The sample was naive CD8+ T cells sorted from blood. CDR3 amino acids: CASSFGDYEQYF. DNA for the CDR3: TGCGCCAGCAGCTTCGGGGATTACGAGCAGTACTTC. The entire variable domain, with the rest obtained from reference TRBV5-1 and TRBJ2-7, is as follows: KAGVTQTPRYLIKTRGQQVTLSCSPISGHRSVSWYQQTPGQGLQFLFEYFSETQRNKGNFPGRFSGRQFSNSRSEMNVSTLELGDSALYLCASSFGDYEQYFGPGTRLTVT.